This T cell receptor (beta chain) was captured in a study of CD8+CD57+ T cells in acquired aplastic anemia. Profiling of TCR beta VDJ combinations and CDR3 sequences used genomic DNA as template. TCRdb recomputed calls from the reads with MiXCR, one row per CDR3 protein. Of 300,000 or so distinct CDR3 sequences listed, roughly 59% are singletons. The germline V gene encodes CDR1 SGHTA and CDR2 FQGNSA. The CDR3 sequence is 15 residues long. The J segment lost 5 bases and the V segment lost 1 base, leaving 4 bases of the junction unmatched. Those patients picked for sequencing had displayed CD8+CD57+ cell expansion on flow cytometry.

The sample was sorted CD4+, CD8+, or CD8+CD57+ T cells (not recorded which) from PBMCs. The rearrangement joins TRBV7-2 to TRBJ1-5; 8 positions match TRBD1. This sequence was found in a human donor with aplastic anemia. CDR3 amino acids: CASSLGQGTYQPQHF. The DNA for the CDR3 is TGTGCCAGCAGCTTAGGACAGGGGACCTATCAGCCCCAGCATTTT.